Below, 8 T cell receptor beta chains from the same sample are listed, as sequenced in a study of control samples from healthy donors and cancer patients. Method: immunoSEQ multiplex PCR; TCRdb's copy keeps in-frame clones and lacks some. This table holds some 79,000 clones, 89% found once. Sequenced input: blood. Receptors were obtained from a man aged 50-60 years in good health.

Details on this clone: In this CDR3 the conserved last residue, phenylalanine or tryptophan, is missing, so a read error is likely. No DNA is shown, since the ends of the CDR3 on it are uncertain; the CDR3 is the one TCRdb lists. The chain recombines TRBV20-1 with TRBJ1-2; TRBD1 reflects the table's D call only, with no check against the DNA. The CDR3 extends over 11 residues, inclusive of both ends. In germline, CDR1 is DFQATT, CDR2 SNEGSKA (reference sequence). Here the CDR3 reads CSASPGPNYAL.

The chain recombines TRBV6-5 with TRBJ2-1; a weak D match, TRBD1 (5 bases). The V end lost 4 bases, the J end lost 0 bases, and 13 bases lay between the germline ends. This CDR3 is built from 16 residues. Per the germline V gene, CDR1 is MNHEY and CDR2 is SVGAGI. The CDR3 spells CASSSTDWDSYNEQFF. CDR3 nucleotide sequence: TGTGCCAGCAGTTCGACAGACTGGGACTCCTACAATGAGCAGTTCTTC.

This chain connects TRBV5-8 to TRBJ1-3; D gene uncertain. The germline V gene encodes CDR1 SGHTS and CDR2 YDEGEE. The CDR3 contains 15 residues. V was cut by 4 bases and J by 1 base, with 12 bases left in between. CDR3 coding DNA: TGTGCCAGCAGCGTTGTCGGCAGATCTGGAAACACCATATATTTT. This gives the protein CASSVVGRSGNTIYF.

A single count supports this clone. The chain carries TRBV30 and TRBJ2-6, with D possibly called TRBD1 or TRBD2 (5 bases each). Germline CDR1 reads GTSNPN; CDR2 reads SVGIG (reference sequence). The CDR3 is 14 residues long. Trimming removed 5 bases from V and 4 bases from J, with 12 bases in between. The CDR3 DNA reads TGTGCCTGGGTGAGGGGTCCCGGGGCCAACGTCCTGACTTTC. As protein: CAWVRGPGANVLTF.

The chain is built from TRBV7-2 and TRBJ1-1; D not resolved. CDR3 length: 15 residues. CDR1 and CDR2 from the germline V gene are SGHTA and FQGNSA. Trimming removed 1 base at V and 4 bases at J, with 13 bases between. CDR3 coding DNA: TGTGCCAGCAGCTTAGGGGTGGCATCGGGCACTGAAGCTTTCTTT. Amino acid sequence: CASSLGVASGTEAFF.

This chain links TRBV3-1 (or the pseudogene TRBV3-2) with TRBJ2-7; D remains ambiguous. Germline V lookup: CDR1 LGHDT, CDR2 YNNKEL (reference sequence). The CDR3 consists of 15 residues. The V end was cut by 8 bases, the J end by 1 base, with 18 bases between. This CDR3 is CASRPLGYPSYEQYF. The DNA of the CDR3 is TGTGCCAGCCGACCATTAGGTTACCCTTCCTACGAGCAGTACTTC.

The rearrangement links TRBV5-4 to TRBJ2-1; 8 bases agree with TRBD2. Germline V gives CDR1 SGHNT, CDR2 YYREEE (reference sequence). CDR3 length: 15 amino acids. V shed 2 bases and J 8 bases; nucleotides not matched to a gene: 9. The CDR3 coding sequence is TGTGCCAGCAGCTTAACGGGGGGGCCTAGGGATGAGCAGTTCTTC. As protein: CASSLTGGPRDEQFF.

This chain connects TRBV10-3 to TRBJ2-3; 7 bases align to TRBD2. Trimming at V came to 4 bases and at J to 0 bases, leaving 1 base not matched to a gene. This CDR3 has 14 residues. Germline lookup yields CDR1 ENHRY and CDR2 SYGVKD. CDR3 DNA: TGTGCCATCAGTGGGGGGGGAAGCACAGATACGCAGTATTTT. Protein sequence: CAISGGGSTDTQYF.